This record covers a single TCR beta chain. RNA transcripts served as the template for amplifying TCR beta CDR3 regions. An initial round of RT-PCR targeting the TCR CDR3 relied on the HTBI primer set. TCRdb re-derived calls from the multiplex PCR reads in MiXCR, one entry per CDR3 protein. Of about 550,000 distinct CDR3 sequences listed, roughly 20% are singletons. The sample is drawn from a study of T cells in Graves' hyperthyroidism and ophthalmopathy. Subjects aged 18 to 65 presented with newly diagnosed hyperthyroidism of less than 2 months' duration. Sequencing was carried out using blood. The clonotype originates from a man younger than 35 with Graves' hyperthyroidism.

This CDR3 is CASSAFTAYYEQYF. CDR3 DNA: TGTGCCAGCAGCGCCTTCACAGCTTACTACGAGCAGTACTTC. This chain joins TRBV11-2 and TRBJ2-7, with D hard to call. Trimming stripped 5 bases from V and 3 bases from J, with 14 bases between. The germline gives CDR1 SGHAT, CDR2 FQNNGV. The CDR3 is 14 residues long.